This entry features one T cell receptor (beta chain) sequence. This clonotype was seen ten or more times. The target of this receptor is not known. Base-call qualities are not available, and no considerably larger clone is one nucleotide away. The sample's time point label is to be understood as: longitudinal time-point 3. Blood bank volunteers in Maryland, USA served as the healthy controls. Libraries from unsorted PBMCs were made from 2 million PBMCs kept in RNAlater at -80 degrees C until RNA extraction. Peripheral blood underwent Ficoll-Hypaque density gradient centrifugation to isolate PBMCs, which were then cryopreserved in liquid nitrogen. Counted from cysteine to phenylalanine, this CDR3 has 16 amino acids. Just the 48-base CDR3 DNA is kept, in frame starting at base 1. CDR1 and CDR2 are drawn from the germline V gene: SGHRS, YFSETQ. V loses 3 bases at its end and J loses 4 bases; junction bases beyond the gene matches: 11.

These data are taken from a study of neurological immune-mediated disorders (dated by TCRdb to between 2018 and 2021). A note on the overall study: The study compared peripheral blood TCR-beta repertoires of HTLV-I-associated myelopathy (HAM/TSP) patients, multiple sclerosis patients and healthy controls using UMI-based sequencing. Longitudinal samples, technical triplicates and paired sorted CD4+ and CD8+ T-cell subsets, alongside PBMC samples, were included among the 106 TCR-beta libraries. Longitudinal HAM/TSP and healthy donors had 3 time-points each (about 3-45 month intervals). Of the 68 subjects in the cohort, about 14 were HAM/TSP patients, around 34 were multiple sclerosis patients, and about 20 were healthy controls. Broader findings and caveats from the paper: TCR clonal expansion was greatest in HAM/TSP patients and smallest in MS patients, who ranked below even healthy controls. No identical CDR3 amino acid sequences were shared among expanded clones across subjects, suggesting private TCR-beta repertoires in all groups.

cDNA was synthesized by template-switch 5'RACE using a primer carrying a 10-nucleotide random unique molecular identifier by which each TCR transcript was tagged. Every sequencing run yielded over 190 million TCR-beta sequences covering 15-18 subjects. The RNeasy kit was used for extraction of total RNA. Using the KAPA Real-time Library Amplification kit, TCR-beta VDJ regions were amplified with primers for the TCR constant region and the 5'RACE anchor. A first PCR added sample indexes and Illumina adaptors, after which a second PCR increased the library yield. The roughly 650 bp TCR product was size-selected on a 2% E-gel SizeSelection system after Ampure bead purification. Before pooling, library quality was checked on a Bioanalyzer, concentration was measured with Qubit, and libraries were quantified with the Kapa Library Quantification kit. An Illumina HiSeq 2500 sequenced the libraries paired-end 2 x 150 bp. To increase sequence diversity, about 25-31% phiX was spiked into each library pool. Regarding the original processing steps: Quality-filtered reads were processed with the UMI-based MiGEC pipeline, which removed over 75% of raw TCR sequences during error correction. VDJ genes were aligned to IMGT germline references, and each clonotype was defined by a unique CDR3 amino acid sequence together with V-J genes. Clonal expansion, Shannon diversity, and CDR3 relatedness (CalcPairwiseDistances, ClusterSamples) were evaluated with VDJtools, and phylogenetic trees were built with CLCbio workbench. Using coefficient-of-variation modelling across technical triplicates, the study counted a clone as expanded if it had at least 8 unique UMIs. The raw public reads went through TCRdb reprocessing: fastp at Q25, MiXCR clone calling, in-frame beta chains kept. Identical CDR3 proteins give one entry, which carries the most common genes and DNA. V and J calls and clone size were set by TCRdb, not the authors. A total of tens of thousands of distinct CDR3 sequences appear in this sample, approximately 8.4% of them only once. Under 2.5% of the sample belongs to the ten largest clones.

This receptor was identified in a woman between 40 and 50 years old in good health. The rearrangement joined TRBV5-1 to TRBJ1-1; TRBD1 fits 8 bases in the junction. Specimen: PBMCs. The sequenced DNA: TGCGCCAGCAGCTACGGACAGGGCAATGGGGGCACTGAAGCTTTCTTT. Translation gives CASSYGQGNGGTEAFF.